This T cell receptor (beta chain) was found in a study of T cell responses to AZD1222 COVID-19 vaccine. General observations from the study: Spike-specific TCR breadth rose after two AZD1222 doses, and depth rose as well. Of the AZD1222 recipients, only 5 or 6 were seropositive at baseline.

Produced via immunoSEQ multiplex PCR; TCRdb's table is partial and in-frame only. The sample lists 150,000 to 200,000 clones, around 90% occurring once. This clone was seen a few times. As yet, its antigen is unknown. Between the trimmed V and J ends, which lost 5 bases and 7 bases, there was a span of 9 bases. Germline CDR1 and CDR2: MNHEY and SMNVEV (reference sequence). This CDR3 is 12 amino acids long. The clonotype originates from an adult in good health. The sequencing used peripheral blood, collected on day 0 of AZD1222 vaccination. This sequence joins TRBV27 and TRBJ2-1; a weak D match, TRBD1 (5 bases). The CDR3 coding sequence is TGTGCCAGCAGTCCCGACAGTAATGAGCAGTTCTTC. Translation gives CASSPDSNEQFF.